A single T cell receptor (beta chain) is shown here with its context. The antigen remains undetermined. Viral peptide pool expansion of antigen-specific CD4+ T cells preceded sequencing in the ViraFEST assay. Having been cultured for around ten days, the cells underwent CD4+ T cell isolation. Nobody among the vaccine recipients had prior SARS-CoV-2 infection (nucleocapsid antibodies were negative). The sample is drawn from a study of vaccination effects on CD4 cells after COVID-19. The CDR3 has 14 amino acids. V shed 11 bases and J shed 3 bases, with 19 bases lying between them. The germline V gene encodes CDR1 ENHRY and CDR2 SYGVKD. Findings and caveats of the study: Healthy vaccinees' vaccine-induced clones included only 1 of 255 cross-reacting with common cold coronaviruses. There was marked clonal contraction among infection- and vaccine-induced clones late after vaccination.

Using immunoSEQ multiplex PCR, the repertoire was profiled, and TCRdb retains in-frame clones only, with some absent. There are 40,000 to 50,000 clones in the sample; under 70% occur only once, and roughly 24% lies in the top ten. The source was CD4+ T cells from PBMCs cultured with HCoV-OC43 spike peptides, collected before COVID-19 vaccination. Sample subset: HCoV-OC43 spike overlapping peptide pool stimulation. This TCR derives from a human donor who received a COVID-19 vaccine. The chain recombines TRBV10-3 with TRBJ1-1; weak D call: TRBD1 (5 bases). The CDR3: CAPYYPEGDTEAFF. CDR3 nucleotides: TGTGCCCCTTATTACCCGGAAGGGGACACTGAAGCTTTCTTT.